This T cell receptor (beta chain) was recorded in a study of response to subunit inactivated influenza vaccine. This clonotype occurred a few times. Its antigen is unknown. General study results and limits: Few additional T cells are recruited per seasonal influenza vaccination, authors suggested.

V gave up 8 bases and J gave up 1 base, with 18 bases separating them. The CDR3 spans 16 residues. A single record per CDR3 protein comes from TCRdb applying MiXCR to the RT-PCR reads. Here the sample spans around 530,000 distinct CDR3 sequences, about an eighth being singletons. This receptor was obtained from a man aged 50 to 60 who received an inactivated influenza vaccine. The source material was PBMCs from blood, sampled on the day of vaccination. The V and J genes are TRBV12-3 or TRBV12-4 and TRBJ2-1; D gene unclear. The CDR3 region has the DNA TGTGCCAGCTATACTAAAATCGACGGATCCTACAATGAGCAGTTCTTC. It yields the protein CASYTKIDGSYNEQFF.